Sequencing of this TCR beta chain was carried out in a study of CD8 T cells in Susac syndrome (dated by TCRdb to about 2019). A note on the overall study: Whether CD8+ T cell activation and differentiation in Susac syndrome was antigen driven was tested using repertoire sequencing. General findings and caveats noted by the study authors: The number of individuals in the TCR sequencing and HLA analysis was recognized as being relatively small.

Notes on this clonotype: Its antigen has not been determined. No much larger clone is present one base from it, and per-base qualities are unavailable.

High-throughput TCR beta sequencing profiled peripheral blood CD8+ and CD4+ T cells from healthy donors, Susac syndrome patients and multiple sclerosis patients. The multiple sclerosis controls were treatment-naive patients who had stable or active relapsing-remitting disease and met the revised McDonald criteria. Bulk CD8+ and CD4+ T cells were purified by magnetic negative isolation, while CD8+ TEMRA cells were enriched using FACS. Blood was collected in EDTA tubes and processed within 24 hours, with PBMCs isolated through density gradient centrifugation. PBMCs intended for TCR sequencing were cryopreserved in liquid nitrogen and were subsequently thawed in a 37 degrees C water bath. The sorted or isolated CD4+, CD8+ and CD8+ TEMRA cells had a purity of 90% or higher. RNA was extracted using the RNeasy kit, and about 0.45 to 1 ug of the RNA was reverse transcribed with random hexamers. The immunoSEQ multiplex PCR assay, which covers 54 Vbeta and 13 Jbeta segments, was used to amplify TCR beta CDR3 regions. Bias from PCR amplification was corrected by using a synthetic template baseline for primer optimization and for computational correction. The authors' analysis ran thus. Reads were annotated to V, D and J genes according to IMGT and were analyzed with immunoSEQ Analyzer, with only productive sequences retained. Clonality was computed as one minus Shannon entropy normalized by log2 of the number of productive unique sequences. For each patient and control, public and private clones were evaluated among the 100 most prevalent clones. Susac-specific clones were defined as absent from healthy and MS cohorts, over a thousand published viral clones and other ImmuneACCESS disease sequences. In-frame beta chains were kept once TCRdb had trimmed the public reads at Q25 with fastp and called clones with MiXCR. Under each unique CDR3 protein, matching rows form one entry showing the most common genes and DNA. Clone size and V and J calls follow TCRdb, not the original study. For this sample there are approximately 150,000 distinct CDR3 sequences; 80% to 95% appear just once. The top ten clones comprise more than 0.08% of the sample.

The CDR3, from cysteine to phenylalanine, totals 14 residues. Just CDR3 DNA is preserved here, 42 bases in frame from base 1. At the junction V is shortened by 3 bases and J by 8 bases, with 14 bases in between. Rearrangement joined TRBV12-3 or TRBV12-4 to TRBJ2-1, with TRBD2 as a weak D call on 5 bases. This receptor was taken from a human donor with multiple sclerosis. Sequencing used CD4+ T cells from PBMCs. The DNA reads as follows: TGTGCCAGCAGTTTCTACGAACCGGAGGATGAGCAGTTCTTC. It translates to CASSFYEPEDEQFF.